This entry describes one T cell receptor (beta chain). This specimen belongs to a study of blood T cell repertoires in COVID-19. Clones were read by immunoSEQ multiplex PCR, and TCRdb kept only the in-frame ones, dropping some. The sample carries 40,000 to 50,000 clones, 79% recorded once. The V gene lost 7 bases and the J gene lost 5 bases, with 15 bases spanning the gap. CDR3 length: 15 residues. Germline V lookup: CDR1 SNHLY, CDR2 FYNNEI. This chain uses TRBV2 with TRBJ2-6; D is possibly TRBD2 (6 bases). The clonotype originates from a man aged 65 to 79 with acute or convalescent COVID-19. The specimen sequenced was peripheral blood. CDR3 in amino acids: CASMAEGTWANVLTF. The CDR3 DNA reads as TGTGCCAGCATGGCGGAGGGGACCTGGGCCAACGTCCTGACTTTC.